These 2 T cell receptor beta chains came from one sample sequenced in a study of OX40 agonist ivuxolimab in advanced cancers. The assay was immunoSEQ multiplex PCR, and TCRdb's table has in-frame clones only and misses some. The repertoire holds over 40,000 clones, with more than 75% as singletons. This specimen consisted of CD4+ or CD8+ T cells sorted from blood, obtained in a trial of the OX40 agonist ivuxolimab. These TCRs come from an adult with an advanced solid tumor such as melanoma, head and neck, liver or kidney cancer.

The gene calls are TRBV5-5 and TRBJ2-5; D is perhaps TRBD1 (5 bases). Germline assignment: CDR1 SGHKS and CDR2 YYEKEE (reference sequence). V was pared by 0 bases and J by 5 bases, with 11 bases between. CDR3 length: 14 residues. CDR3 region: CASSLDPGWETQYF. CDR3 DNA: TGTGCCAGCAGCTTGGACCCAGGGTGGGAGACCCAGTACTTC.

The J gene is TRBJ2-7, the V gene TRBV5-4; weak D call: TRBD2 (5 bases). The CDR3 extends over 12 amino acids. Germline values: CDR1 SGHNT, CDR2 YYREEE (reference sequence). V was cut by 4 bases and J by 7 bases, with 12 bases left in between. The CDR3 nucleotides read TGTGCCAGCAGCATGAGGACGGGGGAGCAGTACTTC. This codes for CASSMRTGEQYF.